One TCR beta chain is described in this entry. Its specificity is not known. This record belongs to a study of cytomegalovirus exposure and HLA in healthy donors. General observations from the study: There were reportedly fewer N-insertions in an Asian-associated ancestry cluster than the approximately 670-donor mean, in a later analysis. A missense variant in DCLRE1C was later tied to TCR beta V- and J-gene trimming. In a later analysis, DRB1 alleles had the most associated TCRs; HLA-C alleles the fewest. In vitro testing confirmed a few CMV-associated chains as specific for CMV antigens.

Primers included in the PCR were 60 Vbeta and 13 Jbeta primers. Sequenced by immunoSEQ multiplex PCR; TCRdb stores in-frame clones only, minus some. This sample lists over 200,000 clones; its ten largest clones have about 1%. CDR3 length equals 13 residues. Deletions cut 2 bases from V and 0 bases from J, with 4 bases between. CDR1 and CDR2 from the germline V gene are KGHSH and LQKENI. The clonotype originates from a woman in her twenties or thirties in good health and CMV-seropositive. J is TRBJ1-1 and V is TRBV18; D call uncertain. Input material: PBMCs. CDR3 coding DNA: TGTGCCAGCTCACCAACACTGAACACTGAAGCTTTCTTT. Amino acids: CASSPTLNTEAFF.